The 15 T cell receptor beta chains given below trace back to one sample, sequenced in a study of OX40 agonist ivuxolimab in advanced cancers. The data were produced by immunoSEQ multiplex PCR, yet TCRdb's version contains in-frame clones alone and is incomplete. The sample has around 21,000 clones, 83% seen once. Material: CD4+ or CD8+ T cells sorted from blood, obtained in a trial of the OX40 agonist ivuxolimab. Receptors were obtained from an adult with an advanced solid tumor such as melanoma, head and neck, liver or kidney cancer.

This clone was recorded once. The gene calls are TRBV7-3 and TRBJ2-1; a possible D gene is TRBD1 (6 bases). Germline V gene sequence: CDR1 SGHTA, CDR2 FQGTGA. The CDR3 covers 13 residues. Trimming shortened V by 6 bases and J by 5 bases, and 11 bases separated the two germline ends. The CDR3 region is CASSRTGNNEQFF. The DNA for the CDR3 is TGTGCCAGCAGTCGTACAGGGAACAATGAGCAGTTCTTC.

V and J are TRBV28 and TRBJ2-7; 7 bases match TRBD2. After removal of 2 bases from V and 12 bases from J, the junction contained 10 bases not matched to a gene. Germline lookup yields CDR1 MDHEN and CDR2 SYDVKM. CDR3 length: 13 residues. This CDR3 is CASSLPSGVQVYF. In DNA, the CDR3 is TGTGCCAGCAGTTTACCCAGCGGGGTTCAAGTGTACTTC.

The chain's CDR3 is CAWRPLGYGYTF. The CDR3 nucleotides read TGTGCCTGGAGGCCCTTGGGCTATGGCTACACCTTC. The chain uses TRBV30 and TRBJ1-2; D is ambiguous. The CDR3 loop spans 12 amino acids. V lost 3 bases, J lost 4 bases, and 9 bases lay in between. Germline V lookup: CDR1 GTSNPN, CDR2 SVGIG (reference sequence).

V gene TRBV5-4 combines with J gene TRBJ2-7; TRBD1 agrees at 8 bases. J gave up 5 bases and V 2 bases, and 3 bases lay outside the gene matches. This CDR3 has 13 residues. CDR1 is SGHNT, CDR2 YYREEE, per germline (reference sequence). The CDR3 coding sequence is TGTGCCAGCAGCTTAGCAGGGGGCCACGAGCAGTACTTC. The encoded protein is CASSLAGGHEQYF.

CDR3: CASSGTGSGYGYTF. The CDR3 DNA reads TGTGCCAGCAGTGGGACAGGGAGCGGCTATGGCTACACCTTC. This chain joins TRBV6-6 and TRBJ1-2; the match to TRBD1 covers 9 bases. The J segment lost 4 bases and the V segment lost 5 bases, leaving 5 bases of the junction unmatched. The V gene's germline CDR1 is MNHNY and CDR2 SVGAGI (reference sequence). This CDR3 comprises 14 residues.

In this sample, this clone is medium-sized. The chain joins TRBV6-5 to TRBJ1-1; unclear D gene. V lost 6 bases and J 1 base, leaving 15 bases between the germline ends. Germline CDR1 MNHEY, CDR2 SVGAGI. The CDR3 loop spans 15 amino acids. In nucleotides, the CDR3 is TGTGCCAGCAGCGTATCCCCTCCGGGGAACACTGAAGCTTTCTTT. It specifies CASSVSPPGNTEAFF.

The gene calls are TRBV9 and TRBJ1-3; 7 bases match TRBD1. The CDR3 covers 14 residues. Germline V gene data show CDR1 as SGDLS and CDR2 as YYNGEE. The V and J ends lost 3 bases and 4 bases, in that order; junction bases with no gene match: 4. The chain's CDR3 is CASSAAGGGNTIYF. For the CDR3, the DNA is TGTGCCAGCAGCGCAGCAGGGGGAGGAAACACCATATATTTT. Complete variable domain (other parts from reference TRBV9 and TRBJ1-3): DSGVTQTPKHLITATGQRVTLRCSPRSGDLSVYWYQQSLDQGLQFLIQYYNGEERAKGNILERFSAQQFPDLHSELNLSSLELGDSALYFCASSAAGGGNTIYFGEGSWLTVV.

Here the CDR3 reads CASSLERTGEQYF. As DNA, the CDR3 is TGTGCCAGCAGCTTGGAACGGACGGGAGAGCAGTACTTC. This chain links TRBV5-4 with TRBJ2-7, with D perhaps TRBD2 (5 bases). The V gene's germline CDR1 is SGHNT and CDR2 YYREEE (reference sequence). CDR3 length equals 13 residues. V lost 0 bases to trimming and J lost 7 bases, with 11 bases between them.

The CDR3 loop is CASSPIWDRDANEQFF. In DNA, the CDR3 is TGTGCCAGTAGTCCCATCTGGGACAGGGATGCGAATGAGCAGTTCTTC. The V and J genes are TRBV19 and TRBJ2-1, with 9 bases lining up with TRBD1. CDR1 is LNHDA, CDR2 SQIVND, per germline (reference sequence). The junction had 12 bases not matched to a gene; V was cut back by 5 bases and J by 7 bases. The CDR3 is made up of 16 amino acids.

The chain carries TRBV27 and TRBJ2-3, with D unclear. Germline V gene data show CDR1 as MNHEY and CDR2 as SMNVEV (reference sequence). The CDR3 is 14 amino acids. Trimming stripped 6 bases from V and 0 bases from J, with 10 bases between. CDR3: CASRNRRSTDTQYF. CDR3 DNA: TGTGCCAGCAGGAATCGTCGGAGCACAGATACGCAGTATTTT.

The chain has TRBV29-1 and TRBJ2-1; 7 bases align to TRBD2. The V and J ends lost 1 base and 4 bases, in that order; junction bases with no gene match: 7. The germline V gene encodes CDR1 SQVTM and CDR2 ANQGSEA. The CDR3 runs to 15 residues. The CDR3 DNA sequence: TGCAGCGTTGAAGGCTGGGAGGGTAGTTACAATGAGCAGTTCTTC. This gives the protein CSVEGWEGSYNEQFF.

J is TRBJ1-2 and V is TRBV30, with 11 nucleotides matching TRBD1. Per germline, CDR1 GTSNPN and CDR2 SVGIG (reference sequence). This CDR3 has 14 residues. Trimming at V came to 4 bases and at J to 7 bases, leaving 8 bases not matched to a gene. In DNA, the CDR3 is TGTGCCTGGAATGACGGACAGGGGGCGCTTGGCTACACCTTC. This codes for CAWNDGQGALGYTF.

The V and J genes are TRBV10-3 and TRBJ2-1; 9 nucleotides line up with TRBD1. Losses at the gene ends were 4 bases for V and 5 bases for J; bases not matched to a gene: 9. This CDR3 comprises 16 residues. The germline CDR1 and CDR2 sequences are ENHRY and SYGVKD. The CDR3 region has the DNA TGTGCCATCAGTGGCACCGGGACAGGGTACGACAATGAGCAGTTCTTC. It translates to CAISGTGTGYDNEQFF.

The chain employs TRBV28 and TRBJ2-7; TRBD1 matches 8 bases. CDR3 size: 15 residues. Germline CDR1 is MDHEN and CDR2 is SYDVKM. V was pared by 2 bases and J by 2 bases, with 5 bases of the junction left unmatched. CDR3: CASSLHQGAAYEQYF. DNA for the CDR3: TGTGCCAGCAGTTTACACCAGGGGGCTGCCTACGAGCAGTACTTC. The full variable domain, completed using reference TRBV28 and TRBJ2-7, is DVKVTQSSRYLVKRTGEKVFLECVQDMDHENMFWYRQDPGLGLRLIYFSYDVKMKEKGDIPEGYSVSREKKERFSLILESASTNQTSMYLCASSLHQGAAYEQYFGPGTRLTVT.

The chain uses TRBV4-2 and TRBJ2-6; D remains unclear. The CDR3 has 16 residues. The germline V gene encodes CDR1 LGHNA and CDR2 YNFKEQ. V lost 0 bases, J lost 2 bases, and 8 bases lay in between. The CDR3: CASSQESGTGANVLTF. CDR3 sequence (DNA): TGTGCCAGCAGCCAAGAAAGTGGGACTGGGGCCAACGTCCTGACTTTC.